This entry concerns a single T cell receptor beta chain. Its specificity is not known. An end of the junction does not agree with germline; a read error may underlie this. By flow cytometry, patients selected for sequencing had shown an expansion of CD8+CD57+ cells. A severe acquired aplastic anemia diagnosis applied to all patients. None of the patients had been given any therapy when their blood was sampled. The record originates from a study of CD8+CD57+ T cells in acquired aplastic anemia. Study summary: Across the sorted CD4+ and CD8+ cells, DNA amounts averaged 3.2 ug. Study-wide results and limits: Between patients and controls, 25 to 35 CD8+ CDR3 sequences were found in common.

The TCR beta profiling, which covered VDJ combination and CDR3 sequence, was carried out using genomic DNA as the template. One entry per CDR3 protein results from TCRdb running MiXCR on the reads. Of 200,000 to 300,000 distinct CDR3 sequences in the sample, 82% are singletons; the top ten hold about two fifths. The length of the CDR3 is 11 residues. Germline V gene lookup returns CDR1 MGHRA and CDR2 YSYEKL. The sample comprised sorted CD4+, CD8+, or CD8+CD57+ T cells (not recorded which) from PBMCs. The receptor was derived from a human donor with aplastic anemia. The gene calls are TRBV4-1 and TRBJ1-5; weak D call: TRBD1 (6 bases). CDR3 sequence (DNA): TGTGCCAGCAGTGATACAGGGTCCCAGCATTTT. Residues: CASSDTGSQHF.